The clone carrying this T cell receptor beta chain was observed a handful of times. This sample was included in a study of blood T cell repertoires in COVID-19. As for the study in general: Italy, Spain and the United States were the sources of the convalescent and acute COVID-19 samples.

CDR3 length: 16 residues. With V trimmed by 10 bases and J by 3 bases, 12 bases remained unmatched. Germline V CDR1 and CDR2: ENHRY, SYGVKD. Authors' processing steps: Counts of nucleated cells, estimated from reference gene primer amplification, were obtained. TCRdb's table, derived via immunoSEQ multiplex PCR, lists solely in-frame clones and lacks some. That table supplies the V and J calls and clone size; D and trimming were determined from the DNA. Of 150,000 to 170,000 clones listed, about 80% are singletons. This chain joins TRBV10-3 and TRBJ1-2; 12 nucleotides align to TRBD1. The sequence came from an older woman with acute or convalescent COVID-19. The sequencing input was peripheral blood. CDR3 amino acids: CATAGQGARVDYGYTF. The CDR3 DNA reads TGTGCCACCGCGGGACAGGGGGCGCGAGTGGACTATGGCTACACCTTC.